The sample holds a few counts of the clone carrying this T cell receptor (beta chain). Antigen unknown. Genomic DNA constituted the template upon which TCR beta VDJ and CDR3 profiling was performed. TCRdb redid the calling of the reads with MiXCR, one entry per CDR3 protein. The sample yields around 400,000 distinct CDR3 sequences, around 68% seen once. This entry is derived from a study of CD8+CD57+ T cells in acquired aplastic anemia. Study overall: Sorted CD4+ and CD8+ cells gave a mean 3.2 ug DNA, range roughly 0.18 to 30 ug.

This CDR3 is 14 amino acids long. CDR1 is SGHAT and CDR2 is FQDESV in the germline V gene (reference sequence). V was trimmed by 4 bases and J by 4 bases, leaving 13 bases between them. Study observations and caveats: Patients and controls were not found to differ significantly in CD8+ Simpson's diversity. In common between the patients and the controls were some 29 CD8+ CDR3 sequences.

The chain is built from TRBV11-1 and TRBJ1-1, with D hard to call. The TCR comes from a human donor in good health, serving as a control. The source material was sorted CD4+, CD8+, or CD8+CD57+ T cells (not recorded which) from PBMCs. CDR3 loop: CASSWPRRATEAFF. The CDR3 DNA reads as TGTGCCAGCAGCTGGCCCCGGAGGGCCACTGAAGCTTTCTTT.